These 16 T cell receptor beta chains were all obtained from the same sample, sequenced in a study of T cells in Graves' hyperthyroidism and ophthalmopathy. Researchers amplified the TCR beta CDR3 regions from RNA transcripts. Carried out on the TCR CDR3, a first-round RT-PCR used the HTBI primer set. TCRdb reprocessed the multiplex PCR reads via MiXCR and lists one record per CDR3 protein. The table includes a few hundred thousand distinct CDR3 sequences, 20% to 30% detected once. The sequenced sample consisted of blood. The receptor set was obtained from a man over 45 with Graves' hyperthyroidism.

In its sample, this clonotype was seen a few times. This sequence joins TRBV6-1 and TRBJ2-2; D perhaps matches TRBD1 (7 bases). Germline CDR1 is MNHNS and CDR2 is SASEGT. The CDR3 loop spans 20 amino acids. Trimming cost V 5 bases and J 3 bases, with 28 bases left between them. The CDR3 DNA is TGTGCCAGCAGTTCTAGTAAACTGGAGGGACAGACTACATACACCGGGGAGCTGTTTTTT. This sequence encodes CASSSSKLEGQTTYTGELFF.

This clonotype occurred many times. This sequence joins TRBV2 and TRBJ2-5; D remains unclear. Trimming shortened V by 6 bases and J by 1 base, and 15 bases separated the two germline ends. Germline CDR1 reads SNHLY; CDR2 reads FYNNEI. The length of the CDR3 is 15 residues. The CDR3 region is CASSAPAGSQETQYF. CDR3 nucleotide sequence: TGTGCCAGCAGCGCCCCGGCCGGCAGCCAAGAGACCCAGTACTTC.

This clonotype was detected a few times. The chain carries TRBV4-1 and TRBJ2-5; D is ambiguous. The germline V and J ends were trimmed by 1 base and 4 bases, with 10 bases remaining between them. This CDR3 comprises 14 residues. CDR1 is MGHRA, CDR2 YSYEKL, per germline. CDR3 DNA sequence: TGCGCCAGCAGCCAAGTGACCTTAGTAGAGACCCAGTACTTC. Amino acid sequence: CASSQVTLVETQYF.

The chain links TRBV29-1 to TRBJ2-1, with D maybe TRBD1 (6 bases). CDR1 SQVTM and CDR2 ANQGSEA come from the germline V gene. V lost 4 bases and J lost 5, with 21 bases in between. There are 16 residues in the CDR3. The CDR3 here is CSVVARIWDTNNEQFF. The CDR3 bases are TGCAGCGTTGTCGCGAGAATCTGGGACACAAACAATGAGCAGTTCTTC.

V is TRBV30 and J is TRBJ2-2; no clear D. Per germline, CDR1 GTSNPN and CDR2 SVGIG (reference sequence). V shed 3 bases and J shed 6 bases, with 11 bases lying between them. This CDR3 has 13 residues. The CDR3 DNA reads TGTGCCTGGAGGGCTTACAGAGCCGGGGAGCTGTTTTTT. Amino acid sequence: CAWRAYRAGELFF.

The J gene is TRBJ1-2, the V gene TRBV12-3 or TRBV12-4, with D perhaps matching TRBD1 (6 bases). The CDR3 extends over 14 amino acids. V was pared by 4 bases and J by 3 bases, with 12 bases between. The CDR3: CASSSGKGDYGYTF. The DNA of the CDR3 is TGTGCCAGCAGTTCGGGCAAGGGGGACTATGGCTACACCTTC.

This clonotype was detected only a few times. The chain couples TRBV6-5 to TRBJ1-2; TRBD1 agrees at 8 bases. The germline V gene encodes CDR1 MNHEY and CDR2 SVGAGI. After removal of 2 bases from V and 6 bases from J, the junction contained 2 bases not matched to a gene. There are 13 residues in the CDR3. The CDR3 protein is CASSYKQGDGYTF. CDR3 bases: TGTGCCAGCAGTTACAAACAGGGGGATGGCTACACCTTC.

This clonotype has just a few counts. The chain is built from TRBV12-3 or TRBV12-4 and TRBJ2-7, with 7 bases matching TRBD2. V lost 6 bases to trimming and J lost 2 bases; unmatched junction nucleotides: 7. This CDR3 is 14 amino acids long. The DNA for the CDR3 is TGTGCCAGCAGGGGAAAGGGACTAACCTACGAGCAGTACTTC. Residues: CASRGKGLTYEQYF.

Ten or more counts support this clonotype. The V call is TRBV27, the J call TRBJ2-7, with a tentative D call TRBD2 (5 bases). V shed 3 bases and J shed 5 bases, with 8 bases lying between them. Per germline, CDR1 MNHEY and CDR2 SMNVEV (reference sequence). The CDR3 runs 12 residues. The CDR3 here is CASSFGSDEQYF. In nucleotides, the CDR3 is TGTGCCAGCAGTTTTGGGAGCGACGAGCAGTACTTC.

V and J are TRBV9 and TRBJ2-1; D gene unclear. The V gene's germline CDR1 is SGDLS and CDR2 YYNGEE. Trimming pared 4 bases from V and 10 bases from J, leaving 12 bases between. CDR3 length: 12 amino acids. In nucleotides, the CDR3 is TGTGCCAGCAGCTGGACGGAAGGAGAGCAGTTCTTC. Its protein product is CASSWTEGEQFF. The whole variable domain, filled in from reference TRBV9 and TRBJ2-1, reads DSGVTQTPKHLITATGQRVTLRCSPRSGDLSVYWYQQSLDQGLQFLIQYYNGEERAKGNILERFSAQQFPDLHSELNLSSLELGDSALYFCASSWTEGEQFFGPGTRLTVL.

This chain connects TRBV2 to TRBJ2-5; 7 bases align to TRBD2. J lost 1 base, V lost 2 bases, and 7 bases had no gene match. The CDR3 runs 16 residues. Germline-derived CDR1 and CDR2 are SNHLY and FYNNEI. CDR3 residues: CASSESPSGGQETQYF. CDR3 DNA sequence: TGTGCCAGCAGTGAATCGCCTAGCGGAGGCCAAGAGACCCAGTACTTC.

This clonotype was recorded at least ten times. The chain couples TRBV28 to TRBJ1-5, with D uncertain. Germline V gives CDR1 MDHEN, CDR2 SYDVKM. The CDR3 contains 14 residues. Trimming removed 5 bases at V and 6 bases at J, with 14 bases between. The DNA for the CDR3 is TGTGCCAGCAGTCTTGCCCCCGCCGCTCAGCCCCAGCATTTT. Its protein is CASSLAPAAQPQHF.

The chain employs TRBV11-2 and TRBJ2-7; the D gene is possibly TRBD2 (5 bases). Trimming stripped 4 bases from V and 0 bases from J, with 10 bases between. Germline lookup yields CDR1 SGHAT and CDR2 FQNNGV. This CDR3 has 14 residues. CDR3 region: CASSWGDPSYEQYF. The DNA of the CDR3 is TGTGCCAGCAGCTGGGGAGACCCCTCCTACGAGCAGTACTTC.

As to this clonotype: The conserved phenylalanine or tryptophan is not found at the CDR3 terminus, so this likely reflects a read error. The rearrangement links TRBV5-1 to TRBJ2-3; 11 positions agree with TRBD1. V lost 2 bases, J lost 2 bases, and 4 bases stayed unmatched. CDR3 size: 16 residues. The germline gives CDR1 SGHRS, CDR2 YFSETQ. The CDR3 protein is CASSFWTGGYTDTQYV. The CDR3 DNA reads TGCGCCAGCAGCTTTTGGACAGGGGGCTACACAGATACGCAGTATGTT.

The V gene is TRBV30, the J gene TRBJ2-3; D not resolved. Germline V gene data show CDR1 as GTSNPN and CDR2 as SVGIG (reference sequence). The CDR3 totals 11 residues. The ends were cut back, 7 bases at V and 2 bases at J, with 7 bases in the middle. CDR3 protein: CAFQLTDTQYF. For the CDR3, the DNA is TGTGCCTTCCAACTCACAGATACGCAGTATTTT.

This clonotype was seen a few times. The J gene is TRBJ2-5, the V gene TRBV30; D uncertain. Looked up from germline, CDR1 is GTSNPN and CDR2 is SVGIG (reference sequence). Trimming pared 0 bases from V and 1 base from J, leaving 12 bases between. CDR3 length: 15 amino acids. The CDR3 is CAWSVLAGAQETQYF. The CDR3, as DNA: TGTGCCTGGAGTGTATTGGCAGGCGCCCAAGAGACCCAGTACTTC.